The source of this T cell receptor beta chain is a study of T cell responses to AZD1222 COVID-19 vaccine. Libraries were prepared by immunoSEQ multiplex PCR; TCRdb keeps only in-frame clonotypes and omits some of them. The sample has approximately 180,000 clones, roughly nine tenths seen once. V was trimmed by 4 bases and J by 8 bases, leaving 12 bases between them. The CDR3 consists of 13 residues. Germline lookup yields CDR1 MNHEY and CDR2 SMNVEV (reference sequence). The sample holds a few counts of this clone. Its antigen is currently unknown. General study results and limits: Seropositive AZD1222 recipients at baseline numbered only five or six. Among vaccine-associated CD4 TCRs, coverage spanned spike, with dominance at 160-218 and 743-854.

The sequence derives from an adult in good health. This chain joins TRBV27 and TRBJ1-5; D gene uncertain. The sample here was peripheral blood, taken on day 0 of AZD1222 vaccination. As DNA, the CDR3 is TGTGCCAGCAGTTACGGACCGGGAGAGCCCCAGCATTTT. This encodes CASSYGPGEPQHF.